A single count supports the clone carrying this T cell receptor beta chain. Its antigen is as yet unknown. This record belongs to a study of T cell responses to AZD1222 COVID-19 vaccine. Per the germline V gene, CDR1 is SGHRS and CDR2 is YFSETQ. The V gene end was trimmed by 0 bases and the J gene end by 4 bases; junction bases not matched to a gene: 8. CDR3 length: 16 amino acids. Study outcomes and limitations: Only six or seven AZD1222 recipients tested seropositive at baseline. Close to half of all spike-specific TCRs reportedly target regions of the variants that are unmutated. Vaccine-related CD4 TCRs covered spike, predominating at 160-218 and 743-854.

Clones were read by immunoSEQ multiplex PCR, and TCRdb kept only the in-frame ones, dropping some. The data show roughly 100,000 clones, with around nine tenths seen just once and under 20% held by the top ten. The sequence derives from an adult in good health. This chain uses TRBV5-1 with TRBJ1-2, with 8 bases lining up with TRBD1. The sequenced sample was peripheral blood, obtained on day 0 of AZD1222 vaccination. The CDR3 protein is CASSLAGQGQGYGYTF. CDR3 in DNA: TGCGCCAGCAGCTTGGCCGGACAGGGTCAGGGCTATGGCTACACCTTC.